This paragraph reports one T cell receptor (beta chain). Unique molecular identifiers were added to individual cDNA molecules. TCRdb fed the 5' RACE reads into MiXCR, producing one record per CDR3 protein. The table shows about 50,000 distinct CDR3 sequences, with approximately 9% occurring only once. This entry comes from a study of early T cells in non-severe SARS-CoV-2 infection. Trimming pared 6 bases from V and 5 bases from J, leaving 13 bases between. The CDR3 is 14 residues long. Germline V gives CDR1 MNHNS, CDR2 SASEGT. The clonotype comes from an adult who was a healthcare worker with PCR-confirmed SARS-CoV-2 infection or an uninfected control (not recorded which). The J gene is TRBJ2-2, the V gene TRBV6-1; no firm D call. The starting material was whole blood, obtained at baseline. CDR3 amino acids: CASRITPHTGELFF. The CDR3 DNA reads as TGTGCCAGCAGAATAACTCCCCATACCGGGGAGCTGTTTTTT.